This T cell receptor beta chain came from a study of blood T cell repertoires in COVID-19. For the study at large: PBMCs, B-cell-depleted T cells, or T cells were the source of the cDNA or gDNA that made up the material.

This CDR3 region has 15 residues. Per the germline V gene, CDR1 is SNHLY and CDR2 is FYNNEI. The V segment lost 3 bases and the J segment 6 bases; nucleotides outside the gene matches: 6. Participants' own reports of clinical history determined their cohort assignment. Exposed participants came across a COVID-19 case within 2 weeks before study entry. Clones were sequenced by immunoSEQ multiplex PCR, and TCRdb holds only the in-frame ones, with some missing. The sample includes approximately 260,000 clones, about 88% seen only once; the top ten take more than 6.5%. This clonotype originated in a woman aged 45-65 years who had been exposed to COVID-19. Sequenced sample: PBMCs or T cells enriched from blood (not recorded which). The chain combines TRBV2 with TRBJ2-1, with TRBD2 matching 9 bases. CDR3: CASSEDLAGTNEQFF. The CDR3 DNA reads TGTGCCAGCAGTGAGGACCTAGCGGGGACCAATGAGCAGTTCTTC.